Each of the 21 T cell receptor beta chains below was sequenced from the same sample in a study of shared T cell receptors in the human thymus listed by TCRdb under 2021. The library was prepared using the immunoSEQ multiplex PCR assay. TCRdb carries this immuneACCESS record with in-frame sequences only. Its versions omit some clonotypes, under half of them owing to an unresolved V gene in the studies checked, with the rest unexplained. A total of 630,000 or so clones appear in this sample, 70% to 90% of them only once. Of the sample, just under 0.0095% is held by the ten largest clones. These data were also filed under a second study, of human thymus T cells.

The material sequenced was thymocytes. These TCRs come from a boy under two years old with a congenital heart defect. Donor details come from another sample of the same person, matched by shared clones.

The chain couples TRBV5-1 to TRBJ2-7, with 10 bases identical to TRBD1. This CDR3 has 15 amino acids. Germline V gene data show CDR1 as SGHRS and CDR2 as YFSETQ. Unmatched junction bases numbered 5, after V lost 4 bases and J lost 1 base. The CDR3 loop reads CASSLGTGASYEQYF. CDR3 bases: TGCGCCAGCAGCCTAGGGACAGGGGCTTCCTACGAGCAGTACTTC.

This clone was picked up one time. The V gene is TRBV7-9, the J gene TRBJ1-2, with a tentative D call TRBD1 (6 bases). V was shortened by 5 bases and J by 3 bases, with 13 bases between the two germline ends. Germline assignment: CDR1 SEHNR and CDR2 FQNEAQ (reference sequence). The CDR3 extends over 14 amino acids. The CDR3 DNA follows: TGTGCCAGCAGCCCCCCCGGACAGCACTATGGCTACACCTTC. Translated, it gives CASSPPGQHYGYTF.

The DNA for the CDR3 is TGTGCCAGCCGGGACAGGGGGTTGGAGACCCAGTACTTC. It specifies CASRDRGLETQYF. The chain combines TRBV6-5 with TRBJ2-5; 11 nucleotides agree with TRBD1. The V gene end was trimmed by 8 bases and the J gene end by 5 bases; junction bases not matched to a gene: 4. Germline V lookup: CDR1 MNHEY, CDR2 SVGAGI. This CDR3 spans 13 amino acids.

The CDR3 DNA reads as TGTGCCAGCAGCCGGACTAGCGGGTCCTCCTACGAGCAGTACTTC. Encoded protein: CASSRTSGSSYEQYF. The chain joins TRBV7-9 to TRBJ2-7; 11 nucleotides agree with TRBD2. V lost 5 bases and J lost 0; bases outside the gene matches: 3. The germline CDR1 and CDR2 sequences are SEHNR and FQNEAQ (reference sequence). The CDR3 length is 15 residues.

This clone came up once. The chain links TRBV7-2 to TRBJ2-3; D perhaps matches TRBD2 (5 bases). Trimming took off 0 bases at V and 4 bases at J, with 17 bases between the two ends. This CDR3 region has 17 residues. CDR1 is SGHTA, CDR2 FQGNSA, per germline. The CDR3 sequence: CASSLAPGLAVPDTQYF. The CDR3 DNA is TGTGCCAGCAGCTTAGCGCCCGGGCTAGCTGTCCCAGATACGCAGTATTTT.

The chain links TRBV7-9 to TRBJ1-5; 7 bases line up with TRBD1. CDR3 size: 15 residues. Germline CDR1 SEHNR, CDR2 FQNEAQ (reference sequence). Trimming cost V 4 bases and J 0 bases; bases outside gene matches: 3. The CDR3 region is CASSSGTDSNQPQHF. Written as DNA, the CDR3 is TGTGCCAGCAGCTCCGGGACAGATAGCAATCAGCCCCAGCATTTT.

The CDR3 region has the DNA TGTGCCAGCAGTGGGCAGTGCTCCTACGAGCAGTACTTC. Translating it yields CASSGQCSYEQYF. This chain uses TRBV28 with TRBJ2-7; D is undetermined. Germline V CDR1 and CDR2: MDHEN, SYDVKM. The CDR3 is 13 residues long. V gave up 5 bases and J gave up 0 bases, with 8 bases separating them.

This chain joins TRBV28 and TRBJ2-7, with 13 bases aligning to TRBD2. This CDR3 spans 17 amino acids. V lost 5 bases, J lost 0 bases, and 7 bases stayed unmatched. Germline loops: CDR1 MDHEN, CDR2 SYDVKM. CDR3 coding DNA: TGTGCCAGCAGTGTCAGGACTAGCGGGAGTTTCTCCTACGAGCAGTACTTC. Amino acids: CASSVRTSGSFSYEQYF.

This CDR3 is CASSADPGQRVYEQYF. CDR3 in DNA: TGTGCCAGCAGCGCAGACCCGGGACAACGAGTTTACGAGCAGTACTTC. The chain joins TRBV5-4 to TRBJ2-7; TRBD1 might be the D (6 bases). CDR3 length: 16 residues. Germline V gives CDR1 SGHNT, CDR2 YYREEE (reference sequence). The V end lost 4 bases, the J end lost 4 bases, and 21 bases lay between the germline ends.

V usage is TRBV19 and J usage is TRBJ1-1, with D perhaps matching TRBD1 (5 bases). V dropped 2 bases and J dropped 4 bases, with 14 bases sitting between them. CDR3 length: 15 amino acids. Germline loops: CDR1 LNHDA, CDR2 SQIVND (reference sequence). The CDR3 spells CASSISWTSSTEAFF. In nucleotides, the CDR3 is TGTGCCAGTAGTATAAGTTGGACAAGTTCCACTGAAGCTTTCTTT.

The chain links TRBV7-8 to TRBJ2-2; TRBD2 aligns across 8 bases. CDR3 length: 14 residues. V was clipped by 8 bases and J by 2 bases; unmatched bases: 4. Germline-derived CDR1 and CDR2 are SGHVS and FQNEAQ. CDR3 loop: CASRGGINTGELFF. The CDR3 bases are TGTGCCAGCCGGGGGGGGATAAACACCGGGGAGCTGTTTTTT.

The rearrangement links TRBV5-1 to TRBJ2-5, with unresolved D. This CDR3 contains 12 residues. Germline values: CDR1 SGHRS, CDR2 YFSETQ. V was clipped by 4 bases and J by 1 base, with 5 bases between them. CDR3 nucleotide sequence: TGCGCCAGCAGCCCCTCCCAAGAGACCCAGTACTTC. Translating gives CASSPSQETQYF.

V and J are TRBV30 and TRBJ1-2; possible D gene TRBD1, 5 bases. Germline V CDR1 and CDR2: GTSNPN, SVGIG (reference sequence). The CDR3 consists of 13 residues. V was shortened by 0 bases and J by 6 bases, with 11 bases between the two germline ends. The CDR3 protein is CAWSVRQSHGYTF. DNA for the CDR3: TGTGCCTGGAGTGTACGACAGTCTCATGGCTACACCTTC.

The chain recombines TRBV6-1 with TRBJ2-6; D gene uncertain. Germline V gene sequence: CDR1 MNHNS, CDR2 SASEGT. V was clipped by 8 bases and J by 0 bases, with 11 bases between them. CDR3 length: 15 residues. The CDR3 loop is CASEHLISGANVLTF. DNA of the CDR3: TGTGCCAGCGAACATTTGATCTCTGGGGCCAACGTCCTGACTTTC.

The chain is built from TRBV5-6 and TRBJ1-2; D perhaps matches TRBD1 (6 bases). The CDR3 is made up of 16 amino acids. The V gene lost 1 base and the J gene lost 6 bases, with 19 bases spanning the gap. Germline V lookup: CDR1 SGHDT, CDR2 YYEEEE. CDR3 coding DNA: TGTGCCAGCAGCTTGTTGAACAGGGATTGGTCGAATGGCTACACCTTC. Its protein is CASSLLNRDWSNGYTF. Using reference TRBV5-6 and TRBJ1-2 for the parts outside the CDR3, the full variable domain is DAGVTQSPTHLIKTRGQQVTLRCSPKSGHDTVSWYQQALGQGPQFIFQYYEEEERQRGNFPDRFSGHQFPNYSSELNVNALLLGDSALYLCASSLLNRDWSNGYTFGSGTRLTVV.

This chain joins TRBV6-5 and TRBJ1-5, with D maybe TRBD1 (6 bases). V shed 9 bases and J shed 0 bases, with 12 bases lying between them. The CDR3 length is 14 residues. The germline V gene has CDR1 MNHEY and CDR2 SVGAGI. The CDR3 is CASSTGPSNQPQHF. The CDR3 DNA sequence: TGTGCCAGTTCGACAGGTCCTAGCAATCAGCCCCAGCATTTT.

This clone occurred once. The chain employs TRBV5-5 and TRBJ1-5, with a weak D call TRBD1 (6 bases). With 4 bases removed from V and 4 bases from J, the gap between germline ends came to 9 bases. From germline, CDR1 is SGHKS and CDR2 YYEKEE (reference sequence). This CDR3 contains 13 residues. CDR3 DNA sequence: TGTGCCAGCAGCCCTCAGGGGAATCAGCCCCAGCATTTT. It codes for CASSPQGNQPQHF.

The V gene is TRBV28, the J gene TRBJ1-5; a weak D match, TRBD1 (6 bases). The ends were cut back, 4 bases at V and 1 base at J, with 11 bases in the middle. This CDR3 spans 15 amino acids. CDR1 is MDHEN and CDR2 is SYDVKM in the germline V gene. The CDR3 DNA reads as TGTGCCAGCAGTTCGAACGGACAGAGCAATCAGCCCCAGCATTTT. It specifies CASSSNGQSNQPQHF.

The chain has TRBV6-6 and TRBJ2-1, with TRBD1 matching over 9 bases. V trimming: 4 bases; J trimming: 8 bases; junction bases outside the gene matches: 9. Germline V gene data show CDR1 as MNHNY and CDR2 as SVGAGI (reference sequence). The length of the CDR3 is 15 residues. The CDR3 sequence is CASSSAGTGCYEQFF. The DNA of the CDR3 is TGTGCCAGCAGTTCTGCCGGGACAGGGTGCTATGAGCAGTTCTTC.

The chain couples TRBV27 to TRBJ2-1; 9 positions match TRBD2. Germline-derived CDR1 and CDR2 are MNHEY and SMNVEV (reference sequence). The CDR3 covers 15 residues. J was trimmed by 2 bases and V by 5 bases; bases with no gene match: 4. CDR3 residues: CASSRTSGPYNEQFF. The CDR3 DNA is TGTGCCAGCAGTCGAACTAGCGGGCCCTACAATGAGCAGTTCTTC.

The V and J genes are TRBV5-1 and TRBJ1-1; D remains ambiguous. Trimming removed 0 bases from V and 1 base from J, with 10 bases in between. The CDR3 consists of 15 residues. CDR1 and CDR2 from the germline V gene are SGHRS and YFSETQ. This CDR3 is CASSLDVPENTEAFF. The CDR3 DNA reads TGCGCCAGCAGCTTGGATGTACCAGAGAACACTGAAGCTTTCTTT.